The 27 T cell receptor beta chains presented below share a single source sample, sequenced in a study of shared clonotypes between healthy human individuals. Measured with immunoSEQ multiplex PCR; TCRdb has only the in-frame clones, and not every one. The table lists approximately 1.5 million clones, roughly 98% of them singletons. Sequencing was performed on naive CD4+ T cells sorted from blood. Indicated subset: CD45RA+ positively selected. The receptors shown here come from a man aged 30 to 39 in good health.

The J gene is TRBJ2-7, the V gene TRBV28; 7 bases fit TRBD2. The CDR3 is made up of 14 amino acids. The germline gives CDR1 MDHEN, CDR2 SYDVKM. V lost 10 bases, J lost 2 bases, and 11 bases stayed unmatched. This chain's CDR3 is CATLKGGSAYEQYF. The DNA for the CDR3 is TGTGCCACCCTTAAGGGCGGGAGCGCCTACGAGCAGTACTTC.

Worth noting for this clone: Additional DNA sequences in this sample encode the identical CDR3. The chain recombines TRBV2 with TRBJ2-5, with 9 bases matching TRBD2. Germline-derived CDR1 and CDR2 are SNHLY and FYNNEI. The ends lost 5 bases at V and 5 bases at J; junction bases unmatched: 3. CDR3 size: 13 residues. The CDR3 region has the DNA TGTGCCAGCAGTCGGCGGGAGGGCGAGACCCAGTACTTC. Protein sequence: CASSRREGETQYF.

The chain joins TRBV9 to TRBJ2-5; tentatively, D is TRBD1 (9 bases). Germline CDR1 reads SGDLS; CDR2 reads YYNGEE. This CDR3 contains 19 residues. Trimming stripped 2 bases from V and 2 bases from J, with 25 bases between. CDR3 in amino acids: CASSVGTGPSGGSQETQYF. CDR3 nucleotides: TGTGCCAGCAGCGTCGGGACAGGGCCAAGCGGGGGATCGCAAGAGACCCAGTACTTC.

The chain carries TRBV27 and TRBJ1-5; D is unresolved. The CDR3 length is 13 residues. Germline V gene sequence: CDR1 MNHEY, CDR2 SMNVEV (reference sequence). With 5 bases removed from V and 5 bases from J, the gap between germline ends came to 10 bases. The chain's CDR3 is CASSAIDDQPQHF. DNA for the CDR3: TGTGCCAGCAGTGCAATTGACGATCAGCCCCAGCATTTT.

V is TRBV5-1 and J is TRBJ2-3, with 7 bases that match TRBD1. Trimming removed 6 bases from V and 2 bases from J; junction bases left unmatched: 6. The length of the CDR3 is 14 residues. Germline V gives CDR1 SGHRS, CDR2 YFSETQ. CDR3 nucleotide sequence: TGCGCCAGCACAACGGGACAGCTCACAGATACGCAGTATTTT. Protein sequence: CASTTGQLTDTQYF. Variable domain in full (rest from reference TRBV5-1 and TRBJ2-3): KAGVTQTPRYLIKTRGQQVTLSCSPISGHRSVSWYQQTPGQGLQFLFEYFSETQRNKGNFPGRFSGRQFSNSRSEMNVSTLELGDSALYLCASTTGQLTDTQYFGPGTRLTVL.

V and J are TRBV7-3 and TRBJ2-1; no clear D. The CDR3 has 13 amino acids. Between the trimmed V and J ends, which lost 5 bases and 7 bases, there was a span of 12 bases. Germline V gives CDR1 SGHTA, CDR2 FQGTGA. The DNA for the CDR3 is TGTGCCAGCAGCGTAAGGGAAGCTAATGAGCAGTTCTTC. The encoded protein is CASSVREANEQFF.

This clone was detected only once. The V call is TRBV5-4, the J call TRBJ2-1; TRBD2 matches 10 bases. With 4 bases clipped from V and 5 bases from J, the junction kept 6 bases outside the gene matches. From germline, CDR1 is SGHNT and CDR2 YYREEE (reference sequence). The CDR3 totals 15 residues. The DNA for the CDR3 is TGTGCCAGCAGCATTAAGCGGGAGGGCCACAATGAGCAGTTCTTC. Protein sequence: CASSIKREGHNEQFF.

This clone was seen just once. The rearrangement joins TRBV5-1 to TRBJ2-3, with D possibly TRBD1 on 5 matching bases. V lost 5 bases and J 2 bases, leaving 18 bases between the germline ends. In germline, CDR1 is SGHRS, CDR2 YFSETQ. The CDR3 length is 16 residues. CDR3 DNA: TGCGCCAGCAGGCCAGACAGCTTGGGATACACAGATACGCAGTATTTT. It is translated as CASRPDSLGYTDTQYF.

This rearrangement joins TRBV19 to TRBJ2-7, with D unclear. CDR1 and CDR2 from the germline V gene are LNHDA and SQIVND (reference sequence). Trimming pared 3 bases from V and 2 bases from J, leaving 17 bases between. The CDR3 loop spans 16 amino acids. In DNA, the CDR3 is TGTGCCAGTAGTATCGATGTGGCAGGTCCCCCCTACGAGCAGTACTTC. Protein product: CASSIDVAGPPYEQYF.

This clone has only one observation. The CDR3 sequence: CASTQQSTSYEQYF. For the CDR3, the DNA is TGTGCCAGCACCCAACAATCCACCTCCTACGAGCAGTACTTC. The chain couples TRBV7-9 to TRBJ2-7; D is ambiguous. Germline V gene sequence: CDR1 SEHNR, CDR2 FQNEAQ (reference sequence). Trimming left V 7 bases short and J 0 bases short, with 13 bases between. CDR3 length: 14 residues.

The J gene is TRBJ1-5, the V gene TRBV28; 7 nucleotides match TRBD1. This CDR3 comprises 15 residues. The germline V gene encodes CDR1 MDHEN and CDR2 SYDVKM. Losses at the gene ends were 5 bases for V and 4 bases for J; bases not matched to a gene: 8. The CDR3 is CASSRQDRRNQPQHF. CDR3 in DNA: TGTGCCAGCAGTCGCCAGGACAGGCGTAATCAGCCCCAGCATTTT. Complete variable domain (other parts from reference TRBV28 and TRBJ1-5): DVKVTQSSRYLVKRTGEKVFLECVQDMDHENMFWYRQDPGLGLRLIYFSYDVKMKEKGDIPEGYSVSREKKERFSLILESASTNQTSMYLCASSRQDRRNQPQHFGDGTRLSIL.

This chain joins TRBV2 and TRBJ2-5, with TRBD1 as a possible D gene (5 bases). The germline V gene encodes CDR1 SNHLY and CDR2 FYNNEI. The CDR3 runs to 14 residues. V lost 1 base and J 1 base, leaving 7 bases between the germline ends. The CDR3 spells CASSEGTIQETQYF. Written as DNA, the CDR3 is TGTGCCAGCAGTGAAGGGACAATCCAAGAGACCCAGTACTTC.

This rearrangement joins TRBV27 to TRBJ1-5; D is uncertain. Deletions cut 3 bases from V and 8 bases from J, with 14 bases between. This CDR3 comprises 14 residues. Looked up from germline, CDR1 is MNHEY and CDR2 is SMNVEV (reference sequence). In DNA form, the CDR3 reads TGTGCCAGCAGTTTGTATGGGGATGTCAAGCCCCAGCATTTT. The encoded protein is CASSLYGDVKPQHF.

The V call is TRBV9, the J call TRBJ2-7; TRBD1 agrees at 10 bases. V was clipped by 4 bases and J by 4 bases; unmatched bases: 5. The germline V gene encodes CDR1 SGDLS and CDR2 YYNGEE. This CDR3 comprises 14 residues. In DNA form, the CDR3 reads TGTGCCAGCAGCACAGGACAGGGGGTTTACGAGCAGTACTTC. Translation: CASSTGQGVYEQYF. Full variable domain (rest looked up from reference TRBV9 and TRBJ2-7): DSGVTQTPKHLITATGQRVTLRCSPRSGDLSVYWYQQSLDQGLQFLIQYYNGEERAKGNILERFSAQQFPDLHSELNLSSLELGDSALYFCASSTGQGVYEQYFGPGTRLTVT.

This sequence joins TRBV28 and TRBJ1-4, with D hard to call. Trimming left V 2 bases short and J 7 bases short, with 11 bases between. The V gene's germline CDR1 is MDHEN and CDR2 SYDVKM. The CDR3 loop spans 14 amino acids. Written as DNA, the CDR3 is TGTGCCAGCAGTTTAGTACAGTCCCTTGAAAAACTGTTTTTT. It translates to CASSLVQSLEKLFF. The entire variable domain, with the rest obtained from reference TRBV28 and TRBJ1-4, is as follows: DVKVTQSSRYLVKRTGEKVFLECVQDMDHENMFWYRQDPGLGLRLIYFSYDVKMKEKGDIPEGYSVSREKKERFSLILESASTNQTSMYLCASSLVQSLEKLFFGSGTQLSVL.

The chain combines TRBV5-1 with TRBJ2-7; 12 bases are a match to TRBD2. From germline, CDR1 is SGHRS and CDR2 YFSETQ. With 0 bases clipped from V and 2 bases from J, the junction kept 3 bases outside the gene matches. CDR3 length: 16 residues. The CDR3 nucleotides are TGCGCCAGCAGCTTGGGACTAGCGGGAGTTCCCTACGAGCAGTACTTC. It codes for CASSLGLAGVPYEQYF.

This chain joins TRBV19 and TRBJ1-5, with D uncertain. Trimming stripped 3 bases from V and 3 bases from J, with 9 bases between. This CDR3 contains 14 residues. Germline assignment: CDR1 LNHDA and CDR2 SQIVND (reference sequence). CDR3 region: CASSIGRFNQPQHF. Written as DNA, the CDR3 is TGTGCCAGTAGTATCGGACGGTTCAATCAGCCCCAGCATTTT.

CDR3 sequence (DNA): TGTGCCAGCAGCCGAAATGACCGCCGCTCTGGAAACACCATATATTTT. It specifies CASSRNDRRSGNTIYF. J is TRBJ1-3 and V is TRBV13; D is unclear. The V gene's germline CDR1 is PRHDT and CDR2 FYEKMQ (reference sequence). CDR3 length equals 16 residues. Deletions cut 5 bases from V and 0 bases from J, with 14 bases between.

This clone was seen once. The chain links TRBV5-4 to TRBJ2-6, with a weak D call TRBD1 (6 bases). V shed 4 bases and J shed 0 bases, with 11 bases lying between them. Germline V gene data show CDR1 as SGHNT and CDR2 as YYREEE (reference sequence). This CDR3 contains 16 residues. This CDR3 is CASSRTAVSGANVLTF. The CDR3 region has the DNA TGTGCCAGCAGCAGGACAGCAGTCTCTGGGGCCAACGTCCTGACTTTC.

This chain links TRBV5-1 with TRBJ2-1; 7 bases are shared with TRBD1. This CDR3 is 16 amino acids long. Per germline, CDR1 SGHRS and CDR2 YFSETQ. J gave up 3 bases and V 4 bases, and 10 bases lay outside the gene matches. The CDR3: CASSQLGDRNYNEQFF. The CDR3 bases are TGCGCCAGCAGCCAATTGGGGGACAGAAACTACAATGAGCAGTTCTTC.

The chain uses TRBV27 and TRBJ1-3, with TRBD1 matching over 8 bases. Germline lookup yields CDR1 MNHEY and CDR2 SMNVEV (reference sequence). Trimming at V came to 0 bases and at J to 3 bases, leaving 10 bases not matched to a gene. This CDR3 spans 18 amino acids. The CDR3 here is CASSLSAPGGGYGNTIYF. Here the CDR3 DNA reads TGTGCCAGCAGTTTATCGGCCCCAGGGGGCGGGTATGGAAACACCATATATTTT.

The rearrangement uses TRBV18 and TRBJ2-3; 7 bases line up with TRBD1. There are 19 residues in the CDR3. V lost 0 bases, J lost 1 base, and 13 bases stayed unmatched. Germline CDR1 reads KGHSH; CDR2 reads LQKENI. The CDR3 region has the DNA TGTGCCAGCTCACCACCCTTACCCGAGACAGGGTTTGGCACAGATACGCAGTATTTT. As protein: CASSPPLPETGFGTDTQYF.

V gene TRBV4-3 combines with J gene TRBJ2-7; 8 bases align to TRBD2. Germline CDR1 reads LGHNA; CDR2 reads YSLEER. V lost 0 bases to trimming and J lost 4 bases; unmatched junction nucleotides: 26. The CDR3 runs to 22 residues. For the CDR3, the DNA is TGCGCCAGCAGCCAAGATCTTAGGGTGCGTCGGGAGGGACATCCAGCCCCTTACGAGCAGTACTTC. Translating it yields CASSQDLRVRREGHPAPYEQYF.

V gene TRBV15 combines with J gene TRBJ1-3, with D possibly matching TRBD1 (6 bases). This CDR3 contains 17 residues. V lost 5 bases and J lost 1, with 18 bases in between. Germline-derived CDR1 and CDR2 are LNHNV and YYDKDF (reference sequence). CDR3 DNA: TGTGCCACCAGCGATTCTCCACCGCAGGGGTCTGGAAACACCATATATTTT. Its translation is CATSDSPPQGSGNTIYF.

The chain is built from TRBV18 and TRBJ2-7, with unresolved D. V was pared by 4 bases and J by 3 bases, with 10 bases between. Germline lookup yields CDR1 KGHSH and CDR2 LQKENI. The CDR3 spans 13 residues. CDR3 protein: CASSQGINYEQYF. In DNA, the CDR3 is TGTGCCAGCTCACAAGGGATTAACTACGAGCAGTACTTC.

A single count supports this clone. The chain carries TRBV6-1 and TRBJ2-7; D is perhaps TRBD2 (8 bases). The V end lost 8 bases, the J end lost 6 bases, and 23 bases lay between the germline ends. Germline lookup yields CDR1 MNHNS and CDR2 SASEGT. The CDR3 is made up of 15 amino acids. CDR3 residues: CASLGQSGSTSEQYF. The CDR3 DNA reads TGTGCCAGCCTGGGACAGAGCGGGAGTACATCCGAGCAGTACTTC.

This clone has a handful of counts. Relative to the germline gene, one junction end is altered; a read error may explain this. The gene calls are TRBV18 and TRBJ1-5; D ambiguous. In germline, CDR1 is KGHSH, CDR2 LQKENI. CDR3 size: 13 residues. This CDR3 reads CASAPDPRQPQHF. The CDR3 region has the DNA TGTGCCAGCGCACCAGATCCCCGTCAGCCCCAGCATTTT.